These 27 T cell receptor beta chains were sequenced from one sample in a study of shared clonotypes between healthy human individuals. Method: immunoSEQ multiplex PCR; TCRdb's copy keeps in-frame clones and lacks some. The sample has under 2.5 million clones, approximately 90% seen once; the top ten hold about 0.36%. The sequenced sample was naive CD4+ T cells from PBMCs. Specified subset: CD45RA+ positively selected. The receptors originated from a man between 18 and 29 years old in good health. Some clones in this sample may be carry-over from other donors' samples.

This chain joins TRBV5-1 and TRBJ2-2, with D unclear. The V gene lost 5 bases and the J gene lost 7 bases, with 9 bases spanning the gap. Germline loops: CDR1 SGHRS, CDR2 YFSETQ. The CDR3 covers 12 residues. CDR3 sequence reads: CASRTVNGELFF. CDR3 bases: TGCGCCAGCAGGACTGTAAACGGGGAGCTGTTTTTT.

The V call is TRBV7-9, the J call TRBJ1-4, with TRBD1 identical over 7 bases. The V gene end was trimmed by 5 bases and the J gene end by 3 bases; junction bases not matched to a gene: 3. The CDR3 is 14 amino acids. Germline lookup yields CDR1 SEHNR and CDR2 FQNEAQ (reference sequence). CDR3 protein: CASSNRGSNEKLFF. CDR3 nucleotide sequence: TGTGCCAGCAGCAACAGGGGTTCTAATGAAAAACTGTTTTTT.

This sequence joins TRBV28 and TRBJ2-1, with TRBD1 identical over 8 bases. V lost 5 bases, J lost 1 base, and 4 bases stayed unmatched. The CDR3 is made up of 15 amino acids. Germline V lookup: CDR1 MDHEN, CDR2 SYDVKM. CDR3 residues: CASSPGGESYNEQFF. In DNA, the CDR3 is TGTGCCAGCAGTCCAGGGGGCGAATCCTACAATGAGCAGTTCTTC.

The chain has TRBV4-3 and TRBJ1-1; 8 bases line up with TRBD1. Germline loops: CDR1 LGHNA, CDR2 YSLEER. V gave up 4 bases and J gave up 8 bases; unmatched junction bases: 3. The CDR3 is 12 amino acids. The CDR3 protein is CASSRRQGEAFF. CDR3 in DNA: TGCGCCAGCAGCCGCCGACAGGGGGAAGCTTTCTTT.

V usage is TRBV6-1 and J usage is TRBJ1-1; D remains unclear. The V gene lost 6 bases and the J gene lost 5 bases, with 16 bases spanning the gap. Germline V gene data show CDR1 as MNHNS and CDR2 as SASEGT. The CDR3 has 14 amino acids. CDR3 in DNA: TGTGCCAGCAGGGGCCGGATTTATGCTACTGAAGCTTTCTTT. Amino acids: CASRGRIYATEAFF.

The rearrangement uses TRBV19 and TRBJ2-2; 7 bases line up with TRBD2. Germline trimming cut 5 bases from V and 5 bases from J; bases unmatched to any gene: 8. Germline values: CDR1 LNHDA, CDR2 SQIVND (reference sequence). The CDR3 runs 15 residues. CDR3 amino acids: CASSPREDFTGELFF. The CDR3, as DNA: TGTGCCAGTAGTCCCCGGGAGGATTTTACCGGGGAGCTGTTTTTT.

The rearrangement joins TRBV2 to TRBJ1-2; TRBD1 agrees at 8 bases. The germline gives CDR1 SNHLY, CDR2 FYNNEI. The CDR3 spans 14 residues. The J segment lost 4 bases and the V segment lost 6 bases, leaving 7 bases of the junction unmatched. The CDR3 sequence: CASRRQGYAYGYTF. In nucleotides, the CDR3 is TGTGCCAGCAGGCGACAGGGGTATGCCTATGGCTACACCTTC.

The rearrangement joins TRBV30 to TRBJ1-2; 8 nucleotides align to TRBD1. The CDR3 has 13 residues. From germline, CDR1 is GTSNPN and CDR2 SVGIG (reference sequence). The V gene end was trimmed by 0 bases and the J gene end by 8 bases; junction bases not matched to a gene: 5. As DNA, the CDR3 is TGTGCCTGGAGTGTACGCCAGGGGGCCGGCTACACCTTC. Translating gives CAWSVRQGAGYTF.

The chain employs TRBV18 and TRBJ1-2; D gene unclear. V was trimmed by 3 bases and J by 4 bases, leaving 12 bases between them. Germline V gene sequence: CDR1 KGHSH, CDR2 LQKENI. The CDR3 is 14 amino acids. CDR3 sequence (DNA): TGTGCCAGCTCACCGGGCCAGGTTGCCTATGGCTACACCTTC. Encoded protein: CASSPGQVAYGYTF.

On this clone itself: The sample holds other DNA sequences that translate to the same CDR3. The rearrangement links TRBV20-1 to TRBJ1-2; TRBD1 is a possible D gene (5 bases). Trimming took off 6 bases at V and 8 bases at J, with 13 bases between the two ends. This CDR3 has 11 amino acids. Per germline, CDR1 DFQATT and CDR2 SNEGSKA (reference sequence). The CDR3: CSARGGEGYTF. CDR3 nucleotides: TGCAGTGCCCGGGGAGGGGAGGGCTACACCTTC.

The rearrangement joins TRBV18 to TRBJ1-3; D might be TRBD1 (6 bases). The V end lost 2 bases, the J end lost 4 bases, and 12 bases lay between the germline ends. This CDR3 is 15 amino acids long. Germline CDR1 KGHSH, CDR2 LQKENI. CDR3 region: CASSPNIQGGNTIYF. The CDR3 DNA reads as TGTGCCAGCTCACCAAATATACAGGGAGGAAACACCATATATTTT.

This clone appeared a few times. Other DNA sequences from this sample encode an identical CDR3 as well. The rearrangement uses TRBV6-1 and TRBJ2-7; D is ambiguous. The CDR3 loop spans 12 amino acids. With 1 base removed from V and 3 bases from J, the gap between germline ends came to 4 bases. The germline CDR1 and CDR2 sequences are MNHNS and SASEGT. In DNA form, the CDR3 reads TGTGCCAGCAGTGAAGGGGGCTACGAGCAGTACTTC. It codes for CASSEGGYEQYF.

The chain has TRBV19 and TRBJ1-1; no clear D gene. The CDR3 extends over 12 amino acids. Between the trimmed V and J ends, which lost 7 bases and 4 bases, there was a span of 10 bases. The V gene's germline CDR1 is LNHDA and CDR2 SQIVND (reference sequence). As DNA, the CDR3 is TGTGCCAGTACCACAGAGGGCACTGAAGCTTTCTTT. This sequence encodes CASTTEGTEAFF. The full variable domain, in which reference TRBV19 and TRBJ1-1 provide the parts outside the CDR3, is DGGITQSPKYLFRKEGQNVTLSCEQNLNHDAMYWYRQDPGQGLRLIYYSQIVNDFQKGDIAEGYSVSREKKESFPLTVTSAQKNPTAFYLCASTTEGTEAFFGQGTRLTVV.

The CDR3 DNA reads as TGTGCCAGCAGTGTGCAGCGGAATGAGCAGTTCTTC. It encodes CASSVQRNEQFF. This chain uses TRBV6-4 with TRBJ2-1; a possible D gene is TRBD2 (5 bases). Germline V gene data show CDR1 as MRHNA and CDR2 as SNTAGT. With 4 bases removed from V and 7 bases from J, the gap between germline ends came to 8 bases. The CDR3 is 12 amino acids.

The chain joins TRBV20-1 to TRBJ2-7, with no clear D. The CDR3 length is 11 residues. Looked up from germline, CDR1 is DFQATT and CDR2 is SNEGSKA (reference sequence). V lost 3 bases and J lost 7, with 10 bases in between. The CDR3 sequence is CSASGVGEQYF. The CDR3 DNA reads as TGCAGTGCTAGTGGCGTAGGAGAGCAGTACTTC.

This sequence joins TRBV5-1 and TRBJ1-4, with D unresolved. The germline CDR1 and CDR2 sequences are SGHRS and YFSETQ. The CDR3 loop spans 13 amino acids. The ends were cut back, 2 bases at V and 8 bases at J, with 10 bases in the middle. CDR3 in DNA: TGCGCCAGCAGCTTCGGTGTCGAGGAAAAACTGTTTTTT. Its protein product is CASSFGVEEKLFF.

Worth noting for this clone: Other DNA sequences within the sample encode an identical CDR3. The rearrangement uses TRBV29-1 and TRBJ2-3; no firm D call. This CDR3 is built from 12 residues. Germline V gives CDR1 SQVTM, CDR2 ANQGSEA. V was shortened by 8 bases and J by 3 bases, with 12 bases between the two germline ends. CDR3 DNA sequence: TGCAGCAGCCTGGACGGTACAGATACGCAGTATTTT. Translating it yields CSSLDGTDTQYF.

In this sample, this clone turned up once. The gene calls are TRBV5-1 and TRBJ2-5, with 8 bases lining up with TRBD2. The V segment lost 2 bases and the J segment 5 bases; nucleotides outside the gene matches: 8. CDR1 and CDR2 from the germline V gene are SGHRS and YFSETQ. The CDR3 contains 15 residues. CDR3 loop: CASSFFTSGSETQYF. The CDR3 bases are TGCGCCAGCAGCTTTTTTACCAGCGGGAGTGAGACCCAGTACTTC.

The chain is built from TRBV28 and TRBJ2-2; D gene unclear. Germline CDR1 and CDR2: MDHEN and SYDVKM. V lost 4 bases and J 4 bases, leaving 10 bases between the germline ends. The CDR3 sequence is 14 residues long. In DNA, the CDR3 is TGTGCCAGCAGTTCCGGGTCGCGCACCGGGGAGCTGTTTTTT. Translation: CASSSGSRTGELFF.

This chain joins TRBV19 and TRBJ2-5, with D perhaps matching TRBD2 (5 bases). The germline V gene encodes CDR1 LNHDA and CDR2 SQIVND (reference sequence). Trimming shortened V by 5 bases and J by 7 bases, and 8 bases separated the two germline ends. The length of the CDR3 is 11 residues. In DNA form, the CDR3 reads TGTGCCAGTAGTGTCGCGGGGACCCAGTACTTC. Protein: CASSVAGTQYF.

The gene calls are TRBV6-6 and TRBJ1-5, with D hard to call. Trimming removed 2 bases from V and 7 bases from J, with 9 bases in between. The CDR3 length is 13 residues. The germline V gene encodes CDR1 MNHNY and CDR2 SVGAGI (reference sequence). In DNA, the CDR3 is TGTGCCAGCAGTTACCGGGTTTCCCAGCCCCAGCATTTT. This codes for CASSYRVSQPQHF.

The rearrangement joins TRBV5-1 to TRBJ2-7, with 11 positions matching TRBD2. This CDR3 has 17 residues. V lost 3 bases to trimming and J lost 2 bases; unmatched junction nucleotides: 10. The germline gives CDR1 SGHRS, CDR2 YFSETQ. The CDR3 spells CASSSQSLAGGPYEQYF. In DNA form, the CDR3 reads TGCGCCAGCAGCTCCCAGTCTCTAGCGGGAGGTCCCTACGAGCAGTACTTC.

A note on this clone: The same CDR3 is also encoded by other DNA sequences in this sample. The rearrangement uses TRBV29-1 and TRBJ2-3; 8 positions agree with TRBD1. CDR3 length equals 14 residues. Per germline, CDR1 SQVTM and CDR2 ANQGSEA. With V trimmed by 0 bases and J by 4 bases, 3 bases remained unmatched. CDR3 sequence (DNA): TGCAGCGTTGAAGAGCCACAGGGGGCAGATACGCAGTATTTT. Encoded protein: CSVEEPQGADTQYF.

V usage is TRBV7-2 and J usage is TRBJ2-3; D assignment may be TRBD1 or TRBD2 (7 bases each). The CDR3 consists of 17 residues. The V gene lost 5 bases and the J gene lost 2 bases, with 20 bases spanning the gap. The germline gives CDR1 SGHTA, CDR2 FQGNSA. The CDR3 region is CASSPQGGAGHTDTQYF. As DNA, the CDR3 is TGTGCCAGCAGCCCCCAGGGGGGGGCGGGACACACAGATACGCAGTATTTT. The full variable domain, its missing parts supplied by reference TRBV7-2 and TRBJ2-3, is GAGVSQSPSNKVTEKGKDVELRCDPISGHTALYWYRQSLGQGLEFLIYFQGNSAPDKSGLPSDRFSAERTGGSVSTLTIQRTQQEDSAVYLCASSPQGGAGHTDTQYFGPGTRLTVL.

The J gene is TRBJ1-1, the V gene TRBV6-5; D gene ambiguous. Germline loops: CDR1 MNHEY, CDR2 SVGAGI. Deletions cut 4 bases from V and 6 bases from J, with 15 bases between. The CDR3 contains 14 residues. The CDR3 DNA follows: TGTGCCAGCAGTTCCACCGGGAAGGTCGCTGAAGCTTTCTTT. This encodes CASSSTGKVAEAFF.

The chain employs TRBV29-1 and TRBJ1-1, with TRBD1 identical over 10 bases. This CDR3 is 12 amino acids long. The V gene's germline CDR1 is SQVTM and CDR2 ANQGSEA. With V trimmed by 8 bases and J by 5 bases, 5 bases remained unmatched. In nucleotides, the CDR3 is TGCAGCATCAGGACAGGGGGGACTGAAGCTTTCTTT. Its protein product is CSIRTGGTEAFF.

J is TRBJ2-7 and V is TRBV5-4, with 8 bases identical to TRBD2. The V gene's germline CDR1 is SGHNT and CDR2 YYREEE (reference sequence). The CDR3 extends over 16 amino acids. The junction had 13 bases not matched to a gene; V was cut back by 6 bases and J by 2 bases. CDR3 amino acids: CASTSSGSGNPYEQYF. The CDR3 nucleotides are TGTGCCAGCACCTCGTCCGGTAGCGGGAACCCCTACGAGCAGTACTTC.